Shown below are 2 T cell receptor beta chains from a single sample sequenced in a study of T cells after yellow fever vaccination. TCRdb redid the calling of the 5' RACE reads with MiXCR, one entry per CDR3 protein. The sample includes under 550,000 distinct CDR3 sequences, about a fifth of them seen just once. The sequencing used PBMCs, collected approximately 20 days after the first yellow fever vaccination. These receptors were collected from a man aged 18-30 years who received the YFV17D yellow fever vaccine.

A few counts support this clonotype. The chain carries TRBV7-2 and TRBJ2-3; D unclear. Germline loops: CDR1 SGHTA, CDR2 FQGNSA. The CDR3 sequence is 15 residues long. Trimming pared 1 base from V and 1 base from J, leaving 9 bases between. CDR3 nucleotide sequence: TGTGCCAGCAGCTTAGGGACCTGGGGCACAGATACGCAGTATTTT. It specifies CASSLGTWGTDTQYF.

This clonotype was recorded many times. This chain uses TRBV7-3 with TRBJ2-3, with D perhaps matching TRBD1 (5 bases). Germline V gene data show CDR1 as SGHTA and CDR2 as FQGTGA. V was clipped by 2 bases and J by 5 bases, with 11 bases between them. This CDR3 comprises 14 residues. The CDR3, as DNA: TGTGCCAGCAGCTTAGTAGGGGTCCGAGATACGCAGTATTTT. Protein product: CASSLVGVRDTQYF.